The clone carrying this T cell receptor beta chain was detected once. Its antigen is unidentified. This specimen comes from a study of PD-1 blockade in classical Hodgkin lymphoma. Broader study findings: When set against healthy donors, newly diagnosed patients were reported to show lower baseline TCR diversity. TCR diversity rose significantly by C4D1 in CD4+ but not CD8+ cells.

Some clones are missing from TCRdb's copy, which holds only in-frame ones; the method was immunoSEQ multiplex PCR. The table has tens of thousands of clones, roughly 80% seen once. The length of the CDR3 is 14 residues. The germline V gene encodes CDR1 SGHTA and CDR2 FQGNSA. V was trimmed by 5 bases and J by 1 base, leaving 11 bases between them. Time point: cycle 4 day 1 (C4D1), after less than seven weeks of nivolumab. Each patient experienced a relapse that followed autologous stem cell transplantation, and brentuximab vedotin exposure varied. Researchers report purifying CD4+ T cells from thawed PBMCs by magnetic negative selection. The patients, who had relapsed/refractory classical Hodgkin lymphoma, achieved best responses of complete response, partial response or progressive disease.

The sequencing here drew on CD4+ T cells from blood, taken before the fourth cycle of nivolumab. This clonotype was obtained from a human donor with classical Hodgkin lymphoma. The chain employs TRBV7-2 and TRBJ1-1; unclear D gene. The CDR3, as DNA: TGTGCCAGCAGCCCAGACTGGACGAACACTGAAGCTTTCTTT. It translates to CASSPDWTNTEAFF.